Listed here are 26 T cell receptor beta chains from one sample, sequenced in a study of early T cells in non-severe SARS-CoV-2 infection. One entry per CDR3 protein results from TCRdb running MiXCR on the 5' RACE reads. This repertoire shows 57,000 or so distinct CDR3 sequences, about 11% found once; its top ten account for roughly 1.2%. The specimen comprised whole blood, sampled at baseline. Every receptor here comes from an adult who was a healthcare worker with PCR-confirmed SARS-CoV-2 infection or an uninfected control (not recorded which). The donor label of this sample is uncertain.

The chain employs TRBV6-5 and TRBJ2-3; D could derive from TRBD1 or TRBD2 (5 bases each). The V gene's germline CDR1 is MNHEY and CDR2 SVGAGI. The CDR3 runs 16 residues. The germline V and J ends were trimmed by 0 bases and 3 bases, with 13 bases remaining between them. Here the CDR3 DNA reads TGTGCCAGCAGTTACTCGAATTTTGGGGGTACAGATACGCAGTATTTT. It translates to CASSYSNFGGTDTQYF.

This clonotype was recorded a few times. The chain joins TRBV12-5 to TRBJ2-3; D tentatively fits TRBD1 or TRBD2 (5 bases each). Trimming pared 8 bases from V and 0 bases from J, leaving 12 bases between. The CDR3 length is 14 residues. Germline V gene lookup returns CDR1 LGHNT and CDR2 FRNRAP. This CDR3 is CASKRGPSTDTQYF. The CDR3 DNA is TGTGCTAGTAAACGGGGACCTAGCACAGATACGCAGTATTTT.

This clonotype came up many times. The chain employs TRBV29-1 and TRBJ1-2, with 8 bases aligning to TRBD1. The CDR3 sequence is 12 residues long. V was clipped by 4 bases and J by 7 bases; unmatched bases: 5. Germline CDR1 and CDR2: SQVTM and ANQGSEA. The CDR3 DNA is TGCAGCGTTGGATTCCAGGGGGCTGGCTACACCTTC. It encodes CSVGFQGAGYTF.

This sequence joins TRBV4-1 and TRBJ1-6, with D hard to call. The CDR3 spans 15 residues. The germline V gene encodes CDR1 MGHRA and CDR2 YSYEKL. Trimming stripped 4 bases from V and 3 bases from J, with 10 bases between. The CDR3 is CASSPGTNYNSPLHF. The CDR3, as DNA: TGCGCCAGCAGCCCAGGCACTAACTATAATTCACCCCTCCACTTT.

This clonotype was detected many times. Written as DNA, the CDR3 is TGCGCCAGCAGCTTCGATGCAACTAATGAAAAACTGTTTTTT. Translation gives CASSFDATNEKLFF. The rearrangement joins TRBV5-1 to TRBJ1-4; no definite D call. The CDR3 is 14 amino acids. V was cut by 2 bases and J by 0 bases, with 5 bases left in between. CDR1 is SGHRS, CDR2 YFSETQ, per germline.

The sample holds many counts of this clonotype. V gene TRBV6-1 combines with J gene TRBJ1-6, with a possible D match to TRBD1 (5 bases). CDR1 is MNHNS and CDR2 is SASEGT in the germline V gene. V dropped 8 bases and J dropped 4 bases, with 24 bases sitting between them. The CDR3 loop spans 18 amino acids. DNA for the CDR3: TGTGCCAGCGATGATTGGGACGACATAAGGGGATATAATTCACCCCTCCACTTT. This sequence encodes CASDDWDDIRGYNSPLHF.

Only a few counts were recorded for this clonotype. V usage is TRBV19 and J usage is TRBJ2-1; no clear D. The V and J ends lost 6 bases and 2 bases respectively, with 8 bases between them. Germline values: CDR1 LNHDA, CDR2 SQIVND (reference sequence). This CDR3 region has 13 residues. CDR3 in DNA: TGTGCCAGTAGCACCCGGGCCTACAATGAGCAGTTCTTC. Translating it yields CASSTRAYNEQFF.

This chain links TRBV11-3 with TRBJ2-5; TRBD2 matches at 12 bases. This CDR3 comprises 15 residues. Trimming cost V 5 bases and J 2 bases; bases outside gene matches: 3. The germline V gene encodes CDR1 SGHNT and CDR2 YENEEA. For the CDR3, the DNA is TGTGCCAGCAGCATGACTAGCGGGGGTCAAGAGACCCAGTACTTC. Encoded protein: CASSMTSGGQETQYF.

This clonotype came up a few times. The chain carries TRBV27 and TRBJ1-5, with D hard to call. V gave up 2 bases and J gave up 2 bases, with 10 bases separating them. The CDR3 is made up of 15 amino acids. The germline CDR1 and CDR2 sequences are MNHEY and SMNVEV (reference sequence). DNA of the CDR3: TGTGCCAGCAGTTTACTTTCCAACGGCAATCAGCCCCAGCATTTT. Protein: CASSLLSNGNQPQHF.

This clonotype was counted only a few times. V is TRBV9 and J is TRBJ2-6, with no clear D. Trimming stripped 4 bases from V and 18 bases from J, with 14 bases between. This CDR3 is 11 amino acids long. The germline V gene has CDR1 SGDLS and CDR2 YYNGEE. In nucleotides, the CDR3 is TGTGCCAGCAGCCAATACGAAGCCGGGACTTTC. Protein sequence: CASSQYEAGTF.

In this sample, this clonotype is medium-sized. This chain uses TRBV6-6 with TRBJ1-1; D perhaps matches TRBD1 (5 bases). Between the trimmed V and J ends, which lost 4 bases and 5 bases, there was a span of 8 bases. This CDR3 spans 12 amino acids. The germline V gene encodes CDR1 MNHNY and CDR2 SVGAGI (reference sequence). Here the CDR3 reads CASSWGKTEAFF. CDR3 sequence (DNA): TGTGCCAGCAGTTGGGGGAAGACTGAAGCTTTCTTT.

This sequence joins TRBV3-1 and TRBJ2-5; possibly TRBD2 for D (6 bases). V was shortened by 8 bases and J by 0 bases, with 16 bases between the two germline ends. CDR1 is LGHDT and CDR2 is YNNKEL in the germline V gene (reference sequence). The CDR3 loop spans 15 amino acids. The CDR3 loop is CASRGTGRNQETQYF. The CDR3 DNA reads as TGTGCCAGCCGTGGGACTGGACGGAACCAAGAGACCCAGTACTTC.

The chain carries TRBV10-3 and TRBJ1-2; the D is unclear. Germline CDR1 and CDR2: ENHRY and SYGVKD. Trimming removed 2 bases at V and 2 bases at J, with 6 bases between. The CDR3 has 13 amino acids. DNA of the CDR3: TGTGCCATCAGTGAGCAGGAAAACTATGGCTACACCTTC. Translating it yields CAISEQENYGYTF.

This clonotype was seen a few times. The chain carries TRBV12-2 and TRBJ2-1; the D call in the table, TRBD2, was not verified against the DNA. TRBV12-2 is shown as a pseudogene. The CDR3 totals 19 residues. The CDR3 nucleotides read TGTGCAAGTCGCCCGTACCCTAATACTTCGGGGAGGGGACGGAATGAGCAGTTCTTC. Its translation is CASRPYPNTSGRGRNEQFF.

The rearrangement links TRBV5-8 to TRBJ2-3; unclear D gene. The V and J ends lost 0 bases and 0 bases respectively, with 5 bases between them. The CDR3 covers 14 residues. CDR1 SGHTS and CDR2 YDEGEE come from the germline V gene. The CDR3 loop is CASSLDVSTDTQYF. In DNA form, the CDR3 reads TGTGCCAGCAGCTTGGATGTTAGCACAGATACGCAGTATTTT. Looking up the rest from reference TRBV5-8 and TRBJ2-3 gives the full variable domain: EAGVTQSPTHLIKTRGQQATLRCSPISGHTSVYWYQQALGLGLQFLLWYDEGEERNRGNFPPRFSGRQFPNYSSELNVNALELEDSALYLCASSLDVSTDTQYFGPGTRLTVL.

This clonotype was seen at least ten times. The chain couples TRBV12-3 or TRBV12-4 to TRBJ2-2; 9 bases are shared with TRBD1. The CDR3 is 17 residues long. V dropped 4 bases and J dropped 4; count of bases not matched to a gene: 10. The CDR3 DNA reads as TGTGCCAGCAGTTCCACCGGGACAGGGTCCCCCACCGGGGAGCTGTTTTTT. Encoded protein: CASSSTGTGSPTGELFF.

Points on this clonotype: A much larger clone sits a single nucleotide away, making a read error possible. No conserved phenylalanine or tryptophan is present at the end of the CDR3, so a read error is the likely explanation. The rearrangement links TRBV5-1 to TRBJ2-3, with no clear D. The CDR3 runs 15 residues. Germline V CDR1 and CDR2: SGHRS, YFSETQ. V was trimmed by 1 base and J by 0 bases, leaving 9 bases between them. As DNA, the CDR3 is TGCGCCAGCAGCTTGCATCCCAGCAGCACAGATACGCAGTATTAT. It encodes CASSLHPSSTDTQYY.

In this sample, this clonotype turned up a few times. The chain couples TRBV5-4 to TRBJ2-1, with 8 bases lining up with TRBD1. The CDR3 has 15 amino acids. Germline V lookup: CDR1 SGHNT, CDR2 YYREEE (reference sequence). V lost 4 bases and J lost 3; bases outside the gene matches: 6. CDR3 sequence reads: CASSPGQGGYNEQFF. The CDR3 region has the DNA TGTGCCAGCAGCCCTGGACAGGGAGGCTACAATGAGCAGTTCTTC.

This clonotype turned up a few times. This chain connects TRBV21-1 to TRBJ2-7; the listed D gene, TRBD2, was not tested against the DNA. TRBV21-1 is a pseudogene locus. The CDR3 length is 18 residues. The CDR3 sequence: CASFHSSSSPDSSYEQYV. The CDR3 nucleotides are TGTGCCAGCTTCCATTCCTCTTCCTCCCCGGACAGCTCCTACGAGCAGTACGTC.

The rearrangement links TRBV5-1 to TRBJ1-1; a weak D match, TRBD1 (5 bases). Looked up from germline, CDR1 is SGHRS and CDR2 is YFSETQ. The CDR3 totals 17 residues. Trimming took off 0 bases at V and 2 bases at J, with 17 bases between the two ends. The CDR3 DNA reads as TGCGCCAGCAGCTTGGGGGGCCCCAGGCTAGTAAACACTGAAGCTTTCTTT. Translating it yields CASSLGGPRLVNTEAFF.

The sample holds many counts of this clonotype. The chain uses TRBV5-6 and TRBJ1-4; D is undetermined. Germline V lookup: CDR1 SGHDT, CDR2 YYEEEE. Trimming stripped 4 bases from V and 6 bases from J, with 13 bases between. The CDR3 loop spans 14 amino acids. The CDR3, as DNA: TGTGCCAGCAGCCCTGGGGTTTACGATGAAAAACTGTTTTTT. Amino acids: CASSPGVYDEKLFF. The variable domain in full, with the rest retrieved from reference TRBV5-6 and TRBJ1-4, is DAGVTQSPTHLIKTRGQQVTLRCSPKSGHDTVSWYQQALGQGPQFIFQYYEEEERQRGNFPDRFSGHQFPNYSSELNVNALLLGDSALYLCASSPGVYDEKLFFGSGTQLSVL.

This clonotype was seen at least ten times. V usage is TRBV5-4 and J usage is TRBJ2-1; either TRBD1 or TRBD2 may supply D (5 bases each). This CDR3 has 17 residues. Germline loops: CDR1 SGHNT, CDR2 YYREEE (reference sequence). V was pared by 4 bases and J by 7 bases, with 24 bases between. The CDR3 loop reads CASSARGMLGDGNEQFF. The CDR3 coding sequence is TGTGCCAGCAGCGCTCGTGGGATGCTCGGGGACGGGAATGAGCAGTTCTTC. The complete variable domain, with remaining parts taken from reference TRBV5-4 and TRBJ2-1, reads ETGVTQSPTHLIKTRGQQVTLRCSSQSGHNTVSWYQQALGQGPQFIFQYYREEENGRGNFPPRFSGLQFPNYSSELNVNALELDDSALYLCASSARGMLGDGNEQFFGPGTRLTVL.

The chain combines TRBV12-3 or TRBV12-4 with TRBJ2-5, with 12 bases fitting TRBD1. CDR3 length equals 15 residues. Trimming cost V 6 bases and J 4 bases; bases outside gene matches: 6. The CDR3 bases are TGTGCCAGCAGGGAAGGGACAGGGGGCTTAGAGACCCAGTACTTC. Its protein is CASREGTGGLETQYF.

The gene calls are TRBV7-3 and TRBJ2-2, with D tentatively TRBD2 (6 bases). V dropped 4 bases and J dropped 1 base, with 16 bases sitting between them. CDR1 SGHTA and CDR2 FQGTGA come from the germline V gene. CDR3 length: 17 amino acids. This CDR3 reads CASSSRKGRGNTGELFF. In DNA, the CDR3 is TGTGCCAGCAGCTCCCGCAAGGGGCGGGGGAACACCGGGGAGCTGTTTTTT.

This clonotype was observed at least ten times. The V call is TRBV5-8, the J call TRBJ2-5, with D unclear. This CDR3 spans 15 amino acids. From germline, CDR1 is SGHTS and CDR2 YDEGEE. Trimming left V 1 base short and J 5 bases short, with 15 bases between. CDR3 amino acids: CASSLYEDTGETQYF. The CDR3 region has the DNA TGTGCCAGCAGCTTGTATGAGGATACCGGGGAGACCCAGTACTTC.

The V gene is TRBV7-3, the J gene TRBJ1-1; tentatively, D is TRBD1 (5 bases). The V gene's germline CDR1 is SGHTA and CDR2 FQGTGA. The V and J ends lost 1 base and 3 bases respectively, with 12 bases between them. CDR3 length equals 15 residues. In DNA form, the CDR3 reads TGTGCCAGCAGCTTAATGGGGAGAGGGGACACTGAAGCTTTCTTT. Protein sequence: CASSLMGRGDTEAFF.